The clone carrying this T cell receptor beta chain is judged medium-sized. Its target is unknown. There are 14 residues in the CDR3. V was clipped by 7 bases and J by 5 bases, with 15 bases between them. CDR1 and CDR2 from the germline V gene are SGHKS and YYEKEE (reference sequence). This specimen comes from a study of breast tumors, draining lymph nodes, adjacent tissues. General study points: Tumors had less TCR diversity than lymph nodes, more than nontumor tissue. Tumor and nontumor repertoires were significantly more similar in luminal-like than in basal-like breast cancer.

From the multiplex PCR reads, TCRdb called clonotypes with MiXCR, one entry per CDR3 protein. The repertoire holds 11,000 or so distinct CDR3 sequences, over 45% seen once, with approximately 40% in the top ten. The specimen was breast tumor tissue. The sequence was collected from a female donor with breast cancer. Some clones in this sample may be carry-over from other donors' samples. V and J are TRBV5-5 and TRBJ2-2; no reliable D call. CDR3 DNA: TGTGCCAGCGCGACTCGAGGCCGTACCGGGGAGCTGTTTTTT. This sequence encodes CASATRGRTGELFF.